A single sample is the source of the 3 T cell receptor beta chains below, sequenced in a study of T cell changes during pregnancy in multiple sclerosis. This table comes from immunoSEQ multiplex PCR, and its TCRdb copy is limited to in-frame clones, with some not included. The table lists some 22,000 clones, about 84% of them singletons, with 6% to 9.5% in the top ten. The source was CD8+ T cells from peripheral blood mononuclear cells, collected before pregnancy. The source is a female donor with multiple sclerosis, enrolled in a pregnancy study.

This clone came up a few times. The V gene is TRBV4-2, the J gene TRBJ1-1; maybe TRBD1 (5 bases). The CDR3 loop spans 15 amino acids. Germline CDR1 reads LGHNA; CDR2 reads YNFKEQ. V was cut by 4 bases and J by 0 bases, with 12 bases left in between. Here the CDR3 reads CASSLREGVNTEAFF. The CDR3 bases are TGTGCCAGCAGCCTCAGGGAGGGAGTGAACACTGAAGCTTTCTTT.

J is TRBJ2-1 and V is TRBV7-9, with 13 bases identical to TRBD2. Germline values: CDR1 SEHNR, CDR2 FQNEAQ (reference sequence). The CDR3 sequence is 18 residues long. The ends lost 4 bases at V and 0 bases at J; junction bases unmatched: 6. The DNA of the CDR3 is TGTGCCAGCAGCTGGGGGACTAGCGGGAAGTACTCCTACAATGAGCAGTTCTTC. Encoded protein: CASSWGTSGKYSYNEQFF.

The chain combines TRBV5-6 with TRBJ2-1; D perhaps matches TRBD1 (6 bases). The CDR3 covers 15 residues. The V end was cut by 0 bases, the J end by 3 bases, with 10 bases between. Germline-derived CDR1 and CDR2 are SGHDT and YYEEEE. The CDR3 protein is CASSLARDNYNEQFF. CDR3 DNA: TGTGCCAGCAGCTTGGCTCGGGACAACTACAATGAGCAGTTCTTC.